These 8 T cell receptor beta chains were sequenced from one sample in a study of beta chain features in type 1 diabetes (dated by TCRdb to 2017 to 2018). The library was generated by the immunoSEQ multiplex PCR assay. The High Capacity cDNA Reverse Transcription Kit was used to reverse transcribe all of the isolated RNA, meaning that expressed TCRB transcripts were what got sequenced. The table was pulled from immuneACCESS by TCRdb, which kept in-frame rearrangements only. Such tables lose some clones; where checked, under half of the loss comes from unresolved V genes, and the rest has no known cause. For this sample there are fewer than 450,000 clones; around an eighth appear just once. About 0.016% of the sample rests with the top ten. What the work shows at the level of the full study, not this receptor alone: Type 1 diabetes patients showed a moderate but significant shortening of TCRB CDR3 length in all four CD4+ subsets.

No antigens are known for them. The sequencing sample was made of naive CD4+ T cells from blood. The intended sense of this specimen's cell subset or site label: true naive CD4+ T cells. These receptor sequences come from a woman between 18 and 29 years old with type 1 diabetes.

This clone has only a few counts. The V gene is TRBV18, the J gene TRBJ2-7; D possibly corresponds to TRBD2 (6 bases). Germline loops: CDR1 KGHSH, CDR2 LQKENI. V lost 2 bases, J lost 4 bases, and 12 bases lay in between. The CDR3 length is 14 residues. CDR3 in DNA: TGTGCCAGCTCACCAGGGACTTTGGATTACGAGCAGTACGTC. Amino acid sequence: CASSPGTLDYEQYV.

The table lists this clone with a few counts. The chain employs TRBV5-4 and TRBJ1-2; TRBD1 matches 8 bases. Looked up from germline, CDR1 is SGHNT and CDR2 is YYREEE (reference sequence). This CDR3 region has 16 residues. With 4 bases clipped from V and 3 bases from J, the junction kept 11 bases outside the gene matches. CDR3 sequence reads: CASSPSWDRKDYGYTF. In nucleotides, the CDR3 is TGTGCCAGCAGCCCCAGTTGGGACAGGAAGGACTATGGCTACACCTTC.

This clone was counted a few times. V gene TRBV9 combines with J gene TRBJ2-1, with 10 bases fitting TRBD2. Germline loops: CDR1 SGDLS, CDR2 YYNGEE. This CDR3 contains 16 residues. The trim removed 0 bases at V and 7 bases at J, leaving 7 bases unmatched. The CDR3 nucleotides read TGTGCCAGCAGCGTAGTTGGGCTAGCGGGAGTTAATGAGCAGTTCTTC. Translated: CASSVVGLAGVNEQFF.

This clone has a handful of counts. The rearrangement joins TRBV5-4 to TRBJ1-1; a possible D gene is TRBD1 (6 bases). V was clipped by 1 base and J by 1 base, with 14 bases between them. Germline CDR1 is SGHNT and CDR2 is YYREEE (reference sequence). CDR3 length: 16 residues. The CDR3 loop is CASSLLGAQGNTEAFF. The CDR3 DNA is TGTGCCAGCAGCTTGCTGGGGGCGCAGGGGAACACTGAAGCTTTCTTT. The complete variable domain, with remaining parts taken from reference TRBV5-4 and TRBJ1-1, reads ETGVTQSPTHLIKTRGQQVTLRCSSQSGHNTVSWYQQALGQGPQFIFQYYREEENGRGNFPPRFSGLQFPNYSSELNVNALELDDSALYLCASSLLGAQGNTEAFFGQGTRLTVV.

This clone was seen a handful of times. The chain uses TRBV7-2 and TRBJ1-1; D is perhaps TRBD1 (5 bases). This CDR3 has 13 residues. The V and J ends lost 3 bases and 5 bases respectively, with 10 bases between them. Germline V gives CDR1 SGHTA, CDR2 FQGNSA. The CDR3 loop is CASSFKGKTEAFF. The CDR3 DNA is TGTGCCAGCAGCTTCAAGGGGAAGACTGAAGCTTTCTTT.

The chain employs TRBV4-1 and TRBJ2-1; maybe TRBD2 (6 bases). Germline V gene sequence: CDR1 MGHRA, CDR2 YSYEKL. V was pared by 5 bases and J by 4 bases, with 21 bases between. The CDR3 loop spans 17 amino acids. CDR3 sequence: CASSYQGGGRRYNEQFF. The CDR3 bases are TGCGCCAGCAGCTACCAAGGTGGGGGGAGGCGATACAATGAGCAGTTCTTC.

The genes are TRBV27 and TRBJ2-2; weak D call: TRBD1 (6 bases). The CDR3 has 15 residues. V dropped 1 base and J dropped 7 bases, with 13 bases sitting between them. The germline V gene encodes CDR1 MNHEY and CDR2 SMNVEV (reference sequence). This CDR3 is CASSLWGQGSGELFF. The CDR3, as DNA: TGTGCCAGCAGTTTATGGGGCCAGGGGAGCGGGGAGCTGTTTTTT.

The chain links TRBV11-3 to TRBJ2-3; 8 bases are a match to TRBD1. The CDR3 runs to 14 residues. The ends lost 5 bases at V and 0 bases at J; junction bases unmatched: 1. Germline-derived CDR1 and CDR2 are SGHNT and YENEEA. CDR3 DNA sequence: TGTGCCAGCAGCGGACAGGGAAGCACAGATACGCAGTATTTT. This codes for CASSGQGSTDTQYF.